The source of this T cell receptor beta chain is a study of cytomegalovirus exposure and HLA in healthy donors. PCR was performed using 60 Vbeta and 13 Jbeta primers. Clones were sequenced by immunoSEQ multiplex PCR, and TCRdb holds only the in-frame ones, with some missing. The sample holds about 120,000 clones, 7% to 9.5% seen once. The CDR3 runs 15 residues. The germline CDR1 and CDR2 sequences are ENHRY and SYGVKD. V lost 6 bases and J 4 bases, leaving 16 bases between the germline ends. Study-wide findings and caveats: Some V segments, including TRBV6-2 and TRBV6-3, were excluded as indistinguishable.

Note on this clone: Its antigen remains unknown.

Sequenced sample: PBMCs. The rearrangement links TRBV10-3 to TRBJ1-3; D might be TRBD1 (6 bases). This TCR was sampled from a woman in her forties in good health and CMV-seropositive. CDR3 coding DNA: TGTGCCATCAGCACAGGGTGGGAGGGCGGAAACACCATATATTTT. Translation: CAISTGWEGGNTIYF.